The rows below give T cell receptor beta chains drawn from one sample of a study of siplizumab effects on memory and regulatory T cells. TCRdb's copy holds only in-frame clones and misses some; the assay was immunoSEQ multiplex PCR. The table has tens of thousands of clones, roughly 96% seen once. Sample: naive CD4+ T cells sorted from blood. The origin of the receptors is a human donor in good health. The CDR3 runs from the conserved cysteine through the conserved F or W. D genes are given only for firm matches. Size is stated for part of the rows, as once, few or many counts, or as a class when the clone is expanded.

D gene	clone size	V gene	J gene	CDR3 protein	CDR3 DNA
TRBD1	NA	TRBV5-5	TRBJ1-6	CAIPNRGHSYNSPLHF	TGTGCCATCCCGAACAGGGGGCACTCCTATAATTCACCCCTCCACTTT
TRBD1	NA	TRBV4-2	TRBJ1-2	CASSQKDRVGFNGYTF	TGTGCCAGCAGCCAAAAAGACAGGGTAGGATTTAATGGCTACACCTTC
TRBD2	NA	TRBV7-8	TRBJ2-1	CASSLPPQRGGHNEQFF	TGTGCCAGCAGCTTACCCCCTCAGCGGGGGGGACACAATGAGCAGTTCTTC
NA	once	TRBV27	TRBJ2-2	CASSRIGTGELFF	TGTGCCAGCAGTCGTATCGGGACCGGGGAGCTGTTTTTT
NA	NA	TRBV28	TRBJ2-3	CASRTRGADERGRTDTQYF	TGTGCCAGCAGGACCAGGGGCGCGGACGAACGGGGGAGAACAGATACGCAGTATTTT
TRBD1	NA	TRBV10-3	TRBJ2-1	CAISERTGSANEQFF	TGTGCCATCAGTGAGCGGACAGGGTCGGCCAATGAGCAGTTCTTC
TRBD2	NA	TRBV2	TRBJ2-5	CASGAGAFLETQYF	TGTGCCAGCGGAGCGGGGGCCTTTTTAGAGACCCAGTACTTC
TRBD2	NA	TRBV19	TRBJ2-7	CASSFSGGAKEQYF	TGTGCCAGTAGTTTTAGCGGGGGGGCAAAAGAGCAGTACTTC
NA	NA	TRBV7-7	TRBJ2-1	CASSLSGVFNEQFF	TGTGCCAGCAGCTTATCAGGGGTCTTCAATGAGCAGTTCTTC
TRBD1	NA	TRBV11-2	TRBJ2-4	CASRSIRGPSAKNIQYF	TGTGCCAGCAGATCAATAAGGGGGCCTTCAGCCAAAAACATTCAGTACTTC
NA	few	TRBV28	TRBJ1-6	CASGGSPLHF	TGTGCCAGCGGGGGCTCACCCCTCCACTTT
TRBD1	NA	TRBV5-6	TRBJ2-7	CASSLPGQGAYEQYF	TGTGCCAGCAGCTTGCCCGGACAGGGGGCATACGAGCAGTACTTC
NA	NA	TRBV7-3	TRBJ2-7	CASSTQGTTYEQYF	TGTGCCAGCAGCACACAGGGAACCACCTACGAGCAGTACTTC
TRBD1	NA	TRBV7-9	TRBJ1-2	CASSLADRGRGYTF	TGTGCCAGCAGCTTAGCGGACAGGGGTCGTGGCTACACCTTC
NA	NA	TRBV20-1	TRBJ2-1	CSATSYNEQFF	TGCAGTGCAACCTCCTACAATGAGCAGTTCTTC
TRBD1	NA	TRBV6-6	TRBJ1-1	CASSLQGADTEAFF	TGTGCCAGCAGTCTGCAGGGGGCGGACACTGAAGCTTTCTTT
NA	NA	TRBV10-3	TRBJ2-6	CAISESGRWGTSGANVLTF	TGTGCCATCAGTGAGTCGGGGCGTTGGGGCACCTCTGGGGCCAACGTCCTGACTTTC
NA	NA	TRBV5-1	TRBJ2-2	CASSLVGDGELFF	TGCGCCAGCAGCTTGGTCGGCGACGGGGAGCTGTTTTTT
NA	few	TRBV9	TRBJ1-1	CASSVRDVDEAFF	TGTGCCAGCAGCGTAAGGGACGTGGATGAAGCTTTCTTT
TRBD1	NA	TRBV12-5	TRBJ2-5	CASGTGTEETQYF	TGTGCTAGTGGGACCGGGACAGAAGAGACCCAGTACTTC
TRBD1	NA	TRBV5-1	TRBJ2-5	CASRGQGQSQETQYF	TGCGCCAGCAGGGGACAGGGCCAGAGCCAAGAGACCCAGTACTTC
NA	once	TRBV6-1	TRBJ2-7	CASSEISGPYEQYF	TGTGCCAGCAGCGAGATTAGCGGACCCTACGAGCAGTACTTC
NA	NA	TRBV7-3	TRBJ2-1	CASSLGNEQFF	TGTGCCAGCAGCCTTGGGAATGAGCAGTTCTTC
TRBD2	NA	TRBV2	TRBJ2-3	CASSVGGVFTQYF	TGTGCCAGCAGTGTTGGGGGGGTCTTTACGCAGTATTTT
NA	NA	TRBV6-1	TRBJ1-2	CASQAPGAYGYTF	TGTGCCAGCCAGGCCCCAGGGGCCTATGGCTACACCTTC
NA	NA	TRBV9	TRBJ2-7	CASSHGGISYEQYF	TGTGCCAGCAGCCATGGGGGGATCTCCTACGAGCAGTACTTC
NA	NA	TRBV29-1	TRBJ2-7	CSVVPTGFEQYF	TGCAGCGTTGTACCAACGGGGTTCGAGCAGTACTTC
TRBD2	NA	TRBV4-3	TRBJ2-1	CASSQDTRGGREQFF	TGCGCCAGCAGCCAAGATACCCGGGGGGGCCGCGAGCAGTTCTTC
NA	NA	TRBV4-2	TRBJ2-5	CASSQEGQWGLQETQYF	TGTGCCAGCAGCCAAGAAGGTCAGTGGGGCCTCCAAGAGACCCAGTACTTC
NA	NA	TRBV19	TRBJ2-1	CASAYYNEQFF	TGTGCCAGCGCTTATTACAATGAGCAGTTCTTC
NA	NA	TRBV28	TRBJ2-3	CASSLFQWPGGDTQYF	TGTGCCAGCAGTTTATTTCAATGGCCAGGTGGGGATACGCAGTATTTT
NA	NA	TRBV10-1	TRBJ1-2	CASRTGHFFSGYTF	TGCGCCAGCAGAACCGGGCACTTTTTCTCTGGCTACACCTTC
NA	NA	TRBV12-5	TRBJ2-7	CASQGPEGPYEQYF	TGTGCTAGCCAAGGCCCAGAGGGCCCCTACGAGCAGTACTTC